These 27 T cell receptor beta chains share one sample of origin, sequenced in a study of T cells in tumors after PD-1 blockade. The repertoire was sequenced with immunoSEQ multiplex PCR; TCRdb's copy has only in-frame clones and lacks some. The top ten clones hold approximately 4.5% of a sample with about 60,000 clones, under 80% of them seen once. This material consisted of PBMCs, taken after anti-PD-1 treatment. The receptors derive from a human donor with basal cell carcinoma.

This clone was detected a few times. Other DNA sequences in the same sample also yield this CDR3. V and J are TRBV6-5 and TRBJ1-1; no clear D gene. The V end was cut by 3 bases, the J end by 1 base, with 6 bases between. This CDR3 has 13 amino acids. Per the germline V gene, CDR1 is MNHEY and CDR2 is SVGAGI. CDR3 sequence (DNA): TGTGCCAGCAGTTATGGCAGGAACACTGAAGCTTTCTTT. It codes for CASSYGRNTEAFF.

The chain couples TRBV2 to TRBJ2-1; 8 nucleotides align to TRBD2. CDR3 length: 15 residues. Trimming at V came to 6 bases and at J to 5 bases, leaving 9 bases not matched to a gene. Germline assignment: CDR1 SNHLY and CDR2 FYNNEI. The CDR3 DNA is TGTGCCAGCAGGGCCGGGACTAGGCCAGACAATGAGCAGTTCTTC. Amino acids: CASRAGTRPDNEQFF.

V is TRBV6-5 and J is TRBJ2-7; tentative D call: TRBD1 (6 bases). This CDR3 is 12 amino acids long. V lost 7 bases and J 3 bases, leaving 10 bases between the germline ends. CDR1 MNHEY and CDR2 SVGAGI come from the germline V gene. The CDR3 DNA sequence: TGTGCCAGCACCGAACAGGGCTACGAGCAGTACTTC. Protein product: CASTEQGYEQYF.

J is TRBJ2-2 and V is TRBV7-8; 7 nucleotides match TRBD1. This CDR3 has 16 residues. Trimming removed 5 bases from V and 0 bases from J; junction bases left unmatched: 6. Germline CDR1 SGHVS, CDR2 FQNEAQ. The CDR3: CASSREGAANTGELFF. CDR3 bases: TGTGCCAGCAGCCGAGAGGGGGCCGCGAACACCGGGGAGCTGTTTTTT.

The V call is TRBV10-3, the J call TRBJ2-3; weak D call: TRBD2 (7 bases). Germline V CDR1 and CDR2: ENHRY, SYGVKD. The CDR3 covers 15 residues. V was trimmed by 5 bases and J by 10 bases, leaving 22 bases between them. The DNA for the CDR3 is TGTGCCATCAGTCGGGTCGGGGGGCCCGATACATCGCAGTATTTT. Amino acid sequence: CAISRVGGPDTSQYF.

CDR3 sequence: CASSPGTGRPEQYF. DNA of the CDR3: TGTGCCAGCAGCCCCGGGACAGGGCGTCCCGAGCAGTACTTC. V usage is TRBV28 and J usage is TRBJ2-7, with TRBD1 matching 9 bases. Germline assignment: CDR1 MDHEN and CDR2 SYDVKM. The CDR3 runs 14 residues. With V trimmed by 6 bases and J by 6 bases, 9 bases remained unmatched. Supplemented by reference TRBV28 and TRBJ2-7, the full variable domain reads DVKVTQSSRYLVKRTGEKVFLECVQDMDHENMFWYRQDPGLGLRLIYFSYDVKMKEKGDIPEGYSVSREKKERFSLILESASTNQTSMYLCASSPGTGRPEQYFGPGTRLTVT.

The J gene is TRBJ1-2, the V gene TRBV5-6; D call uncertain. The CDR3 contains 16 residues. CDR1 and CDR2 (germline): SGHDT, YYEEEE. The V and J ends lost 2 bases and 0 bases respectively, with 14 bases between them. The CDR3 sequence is CASSFGPAVANYGYTF. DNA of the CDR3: TGTGCCAGCAGCTTTGGGCCCGCCGTGGCTAACTATGGCTACACCTTC.

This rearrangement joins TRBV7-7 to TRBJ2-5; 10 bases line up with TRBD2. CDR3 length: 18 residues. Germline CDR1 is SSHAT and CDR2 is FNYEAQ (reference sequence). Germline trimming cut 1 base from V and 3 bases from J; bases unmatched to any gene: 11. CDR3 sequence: CASSLVSPSGGSKETQYF. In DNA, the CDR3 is TGTGCCAGCAGCTTAGTGTCTCCTAGCGGGGGTTCCAAAGAGACCCAGTACTTC.

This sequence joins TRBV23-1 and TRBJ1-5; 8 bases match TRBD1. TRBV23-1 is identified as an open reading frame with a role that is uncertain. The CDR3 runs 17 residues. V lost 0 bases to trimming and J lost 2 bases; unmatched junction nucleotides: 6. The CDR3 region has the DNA TGCGCCAGCAGTCAATCGTCGGGACAGGTCTGCAATCAGCCCCAGCATTTT. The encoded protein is CASSQSSGQVCNQPQHF.

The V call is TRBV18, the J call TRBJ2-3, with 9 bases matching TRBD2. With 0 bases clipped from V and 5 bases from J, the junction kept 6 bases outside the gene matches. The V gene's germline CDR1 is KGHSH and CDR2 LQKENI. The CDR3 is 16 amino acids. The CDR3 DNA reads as TGTGCCAGCTCACCACCGGGGCGGGGGGGCAAAGATACGCAGTATTTT. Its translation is CASSPPGRGGKDTQYF.

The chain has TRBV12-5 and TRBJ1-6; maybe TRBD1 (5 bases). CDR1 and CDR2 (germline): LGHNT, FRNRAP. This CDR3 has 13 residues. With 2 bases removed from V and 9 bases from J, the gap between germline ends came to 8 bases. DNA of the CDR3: TGTGCTAGTGGTTTGATAACAGGTTCACCCCTCCACTTT. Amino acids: CASGLITGSPLHF.

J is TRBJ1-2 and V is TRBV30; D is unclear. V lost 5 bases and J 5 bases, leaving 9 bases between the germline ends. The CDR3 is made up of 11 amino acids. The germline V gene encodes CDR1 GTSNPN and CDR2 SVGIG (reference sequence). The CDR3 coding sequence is TGTGCCTGGGGTCCGGGTTATGGCTACACCTTC. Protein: CAWGPGYGYTF.

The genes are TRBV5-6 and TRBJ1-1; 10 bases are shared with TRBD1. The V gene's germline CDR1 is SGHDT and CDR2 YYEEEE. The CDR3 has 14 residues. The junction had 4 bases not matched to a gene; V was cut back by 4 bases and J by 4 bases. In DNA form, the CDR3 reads TGTGCCAGCAGCGAGGGGGACAGGGGCACTGAAGCTTTCTTT. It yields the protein CASSEGDRGTEAFF.

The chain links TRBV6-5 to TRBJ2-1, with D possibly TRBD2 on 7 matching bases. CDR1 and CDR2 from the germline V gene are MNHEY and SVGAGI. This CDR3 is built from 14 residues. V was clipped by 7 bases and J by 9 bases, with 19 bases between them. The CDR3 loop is CASTPVGGPGEQFF. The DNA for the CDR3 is TGTGCCAGCACCCCAGTCGGGGGGCCCGGTGAGCAGTTCTTC.

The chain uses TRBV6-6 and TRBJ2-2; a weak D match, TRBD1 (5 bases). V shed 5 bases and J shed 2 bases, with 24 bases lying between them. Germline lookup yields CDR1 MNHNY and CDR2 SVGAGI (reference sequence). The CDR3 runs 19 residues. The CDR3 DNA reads TGTGCCAGCAGTCACCCCCCATATTTCCAGGGTGGTAACACCGGGGAGCTGTTTTTT. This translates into CASSHPPYFQGGNTGELFF.

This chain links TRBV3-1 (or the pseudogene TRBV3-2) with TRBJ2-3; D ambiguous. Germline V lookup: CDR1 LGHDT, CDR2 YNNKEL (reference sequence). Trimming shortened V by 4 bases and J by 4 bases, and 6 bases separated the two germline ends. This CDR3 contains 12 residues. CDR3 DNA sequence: TGTGCCAGCAGCCGCGCCTCAGATACGCAGTATTTT. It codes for CASSRASDTQYF.

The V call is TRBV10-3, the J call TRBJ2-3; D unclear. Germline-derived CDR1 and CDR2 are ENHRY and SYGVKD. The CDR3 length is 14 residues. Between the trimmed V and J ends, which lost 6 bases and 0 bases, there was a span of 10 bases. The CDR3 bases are TGTGCCATCAGGCTAGATACTAGCACAGATACGCAGTATTTT. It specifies CAIRLDTSTDTQYF.

The CDR3 DNA follows: TGTGCCAGCAGCCAAGATACGAAAGCGGGGGTAGGGGAGACCCAGTACTTC. It is translated as CASSQDTKAGVGETQYF. This chain uses TRBV3-1 (or the pseudogene TRBV3-2) with TRBJ2-5, with TRBD2 matching 8 bases. The CDR3 length is 17 residues. Trimming at V came to 0 bases and at J to 5 bases, leaving 11 bases not matched to a gene. Germline V gene lookup returns CDR1 LGHDT and CDR2 YNNKEL (reference sequence).

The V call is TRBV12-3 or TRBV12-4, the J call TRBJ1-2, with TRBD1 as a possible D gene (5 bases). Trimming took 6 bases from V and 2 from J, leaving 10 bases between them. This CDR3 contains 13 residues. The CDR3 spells CASRSTVNYGYTF. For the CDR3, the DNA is TGTGCCAGCAGATCGACAGTAAACTATGGCTACACCTTC.

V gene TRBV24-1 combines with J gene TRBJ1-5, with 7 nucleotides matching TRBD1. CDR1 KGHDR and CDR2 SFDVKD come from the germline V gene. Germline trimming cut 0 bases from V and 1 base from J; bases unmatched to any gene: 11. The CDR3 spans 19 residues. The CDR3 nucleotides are TGTGCCACCAGTGATTTGAACGACAGGGAAACATTCAGCAATCAGCCCCAGCATTTT. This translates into CATSDLNDRETFSNQPQHF.

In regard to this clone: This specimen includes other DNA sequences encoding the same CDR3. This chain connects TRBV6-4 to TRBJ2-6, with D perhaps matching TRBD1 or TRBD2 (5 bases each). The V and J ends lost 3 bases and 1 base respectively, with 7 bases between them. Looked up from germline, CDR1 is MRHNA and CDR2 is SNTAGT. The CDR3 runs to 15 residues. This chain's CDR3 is CASSDEGSGANVLTF. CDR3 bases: TGTGCCAGCAGTGATGAGGGGTCTGGGGCCAACGTCCTGACTTTC.

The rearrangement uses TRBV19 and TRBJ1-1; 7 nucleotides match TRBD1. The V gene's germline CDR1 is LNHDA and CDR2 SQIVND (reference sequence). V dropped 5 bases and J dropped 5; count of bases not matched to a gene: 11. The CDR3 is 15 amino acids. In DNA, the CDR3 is TGTGCCAGTAGTGGAGGGGGCGCGAGAGGAACTGAAGCTTTCTTT. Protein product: CASSGGGARGTEAFF.

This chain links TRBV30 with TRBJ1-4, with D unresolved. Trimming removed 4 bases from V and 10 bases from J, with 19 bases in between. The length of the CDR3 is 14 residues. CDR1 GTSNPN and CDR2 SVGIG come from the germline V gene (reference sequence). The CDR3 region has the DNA TGTGCCTGGACCAAGCCTCTACATGGACTAAAACTGTTTTTT. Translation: CAWTKPLHGLKLFF.

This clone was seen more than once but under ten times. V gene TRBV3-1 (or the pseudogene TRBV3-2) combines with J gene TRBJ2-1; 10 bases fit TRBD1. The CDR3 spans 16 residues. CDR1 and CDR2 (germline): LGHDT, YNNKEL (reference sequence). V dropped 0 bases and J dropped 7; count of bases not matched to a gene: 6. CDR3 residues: CASSQDSGQGYNEQFF. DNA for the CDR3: TGTGCCAGCAGCCAAGATTCGGGACAGGGGTATAATGAGCAGTTCTTC.

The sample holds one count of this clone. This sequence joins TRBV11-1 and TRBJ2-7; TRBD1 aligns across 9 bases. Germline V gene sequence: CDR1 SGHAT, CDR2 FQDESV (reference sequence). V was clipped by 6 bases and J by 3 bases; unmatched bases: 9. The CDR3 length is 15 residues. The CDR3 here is CASRPDRGLIYEQYF. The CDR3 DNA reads TGTGCCAGCAGACCGGACAGGGGATTAATCTACGAGCAGTACTTC.

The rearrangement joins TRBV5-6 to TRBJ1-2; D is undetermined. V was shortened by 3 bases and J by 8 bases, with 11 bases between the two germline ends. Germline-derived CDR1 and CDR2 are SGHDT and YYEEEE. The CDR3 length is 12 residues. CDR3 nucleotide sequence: TGTGCCAGCAGCTCATCACGAAGAGGCTACACCTTC. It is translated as CASSSSRRGYTF.

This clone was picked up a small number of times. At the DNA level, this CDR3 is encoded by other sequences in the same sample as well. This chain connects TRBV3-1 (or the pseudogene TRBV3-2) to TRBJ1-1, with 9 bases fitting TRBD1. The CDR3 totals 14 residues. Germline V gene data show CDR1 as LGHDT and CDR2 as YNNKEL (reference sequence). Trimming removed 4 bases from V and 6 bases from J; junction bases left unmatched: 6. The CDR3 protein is CASSLGQGISEAFF. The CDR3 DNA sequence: TGTGCCAGCAGCCTGGGACAGGGAATATCTGAAGCTTTCTTT.